This TCR beta chain was profiled in a study of blood T cell repertoires in COVID-19. Across the study: Donors in the United States, Italy and Spain gave samples during acute or convalescent COVID-19. T cells, B-cell-depleted T cells, or PBMCs supplied cDNA or gDNA.

The CDR3 runs 16 residues. V lost 6 bases to trimming and J lost 5 bases; unmatched junction nucleotides: 14. Per the germline V gene, CDR1 is SQVTM and CDR2 is ANQGSEA. Profiling relied on immunoSEQ multiplex PCR, and the TCRdb table lists in-frame clones only, not all of them. Among about 480,000 clones, around 90% were seen once, and the ten largest hold under 2%. Sequencing used PBMCs or T cells enriched from blood (not recorded which). This chain joins TRBV29-1 and TRBJ1-5, with 9 positions matching TRBD1. This sequence was found in a woman younger than 30 with acute COVID-19. The CDR3 loop reads CSVLAPGQGPDQPQHF. CDR3 DNA: TGCAGCGTATTAGCACCGGGACAGGGTCCAGATCAGCCCCAGCATTTT.